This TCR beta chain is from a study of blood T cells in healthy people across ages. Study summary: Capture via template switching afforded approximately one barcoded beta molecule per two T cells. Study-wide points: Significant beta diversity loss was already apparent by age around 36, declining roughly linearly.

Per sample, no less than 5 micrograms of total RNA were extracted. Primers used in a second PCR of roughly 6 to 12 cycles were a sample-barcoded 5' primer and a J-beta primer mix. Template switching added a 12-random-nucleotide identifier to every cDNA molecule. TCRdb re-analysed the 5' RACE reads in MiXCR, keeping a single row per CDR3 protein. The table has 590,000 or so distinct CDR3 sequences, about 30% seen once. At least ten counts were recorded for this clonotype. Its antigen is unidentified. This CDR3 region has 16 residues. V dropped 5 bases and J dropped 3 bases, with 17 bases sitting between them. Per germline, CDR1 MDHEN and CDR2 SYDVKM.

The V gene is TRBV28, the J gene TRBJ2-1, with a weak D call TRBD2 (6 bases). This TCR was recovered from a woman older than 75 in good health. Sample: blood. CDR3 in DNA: TGTGCCAGCAGTCCGCTAACAGGAGCGGGCTACAATGAGCAGTTCTTC. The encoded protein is CASSPLTGAGYNEQFF.